A selection of T cell receptor beta chains follows, all from one sample in a study of shared clonotypes between healthy human individuals. TCRdb's copy holds only in-frame clones and misses some; the assay was immunoSEQ multiplex PCR. The sample records roughly 2,000,000 clones, just over 90% being singletons. Sample: naive CD8+ T cells from PBMCs. The receptors were gathered from a man in his late teens or twenties in good health. Some clones in this sample may be carry-over from other donors' samples. Both conserved end residues are part of each CDR3. D genes are given only for firm matches. For some rows the clone size is stated as once, few or many, or as a class when expanded; others skip it.

j_call	d_call	v_call	clone_size	cdr3_nt	cdr3_aa
TRBJ2-7	TRBD2	TRBV13	once	TGTGCCAGCAGAGAAGCGGGAGGTTCCTACGAGCAGTACTTC	CASREAGGSYEQYF
TRBJ1-3	TRBD1	TRBV2	NA	TGTGCCAGCAGTGAAGCGACAGGGTCTGGAAACACCATATATTTT	CASSEATGSGNTIYF
TRBJ1-3	NA	TRBV28	NA	TGTGCCAGCAAACGACATTCTGGAAACACCATATATTTT	CASKRHSGNTIYF
TRBJ2-7	NA	TRBV27	NA	TGTGCCAGCAGTTTTTCTGCTGGGACGCGGGACTACGAGCAGTACTTC	CASSFSAGTRDYEQYF
TRBJ1-1	NA	TRBV29-1	NA	TGCAGCCCCGTCGGGCCAACATCTGAAGCTTTCTTT	CSPVGPTSEAFF
TRBJ2-7	NA	TRBV6-1	NA	TGTGCCAGCAGTGAAATACTAGCCACTACCTACGAGCAGTACTTC	CASSEILATTYEQYF
TRBJ1-1	NA	TRBV6-1	few	TGTGCCAGCAGCCCCGACAGAGCGAACACTGAAGCTTTCTTT	CASSPDRANTEAFF
TRBJ2-7	TRBD1	TRBV5-6	NA	TGTGCCAGCACTGGGACAGGCTCCTACGAGCAGTACTTC	CASTGTGSYEQYF
TRBJ2-4	TRBD2	TRBV6-1	NA	TGTGCCAGCAGTGAAGGTCTGGTCCTAGCGGCTACCAAAAACATTCAGTACTTC	CASSEGLVLAATKNIQYF
TRBJ2-7	TRBD2	TRBV28	NA	TGTGCCAGCAGTCCAGCGGGGGCTAGCGGGGCTTCCTACGAGCAGTACTTC	CASSPAGASGASYEQYF
TRBJ2-4	NA	TRBV29-1	NA	TGCAGCGTTGAAACTGCCAAAAACATTCAGTACTTC	CSVETAKNIQYF
TRBJ2-2	NA	TRBV6-5	once	TGTGCCAGCACCATGGGTCTTACCGGGGAGCTGTTTTTT	CASTMGLTGELFF
TRBJ1-1	NA	TRBV5-1	NA	TGCGCCAGCACCAACACGGGGGTTGTCATTGAAGCTTTCTTT	CASTNTGVVIEAFF
TRBJ2-5	NA	TRBV28	NA	TGTGCCAGCAGCAGACGGGGACGGGAAGAGACCCAGTACTTC	CASSRRGREETQYF
TRBJ2-7	TRBD2	TRBV2	NA	TGTGCCAGCAGTGATTTTGCGGGAGGGCGCGAGCAGTACTTC	CASSDFAGGREQYF
TRBJ1-2	NA	TRBV5-8	NA	TGTGCCAGCAGCTTGGTCGCGGGGGCGTTAAGGGGCTACACCTTC	CASSLVAGALRGYTF
TRBJ2-3	NA	TRBV25-1	NA	TGTGCCAGCAGTGACCCCACTGGCGGGGTAAGCACAGATACGCAGTATTTT	CASSDPTGGVSTDTQYF
TRBJ2-7	NA	TRBV5-6	NA	TGTGCCAGCAGCCCTGGGGGTTCTTACGAGCAGTACTTC	CASSPGGSYEQYF
TRBJ2-1	TRBD2	TRBV7-8	NA	TGTGCCAGCAGCTTAGATCTCTCGACTAGCGGGAGAAGATTCAATGAGCAGTTCTTC	CASSLDLSTSGRRFNEQFF
TRBJ1-2	NA	TRBV28	NA	TGTGCCAGCAGTTTATACCGGATGCCCGGCTACACCTTC	CASSLYRMPGYTF
TRBJ2-7	TRBD1	TRBV7-8	NA	TGTGCCAGCAGCTTACTTTGGGACAGGGACGAATCCGTATCCTACGAGCAGTACTTC	CASSLLWDRDESVSYEQYF
TRBJ1-3	NA	TRBV28	NA	TGTGCCAGCAGTTACTCGGGACGGATCTCTGGAAACACCATATATTTT	CASSYSGRISGNTIYF
TRBJ2-3	TRBD2	TRBV28	NA	TGTGCCAGCAGAACGGGACTAGCGGGAAGGGCAGATACGCAGTATTTT	CASRTGLAGRADTQYF
TRBJ2-5	TRBD2	TRBV25-1	NA	TGTGCCAGCATCGGATTTAGCGGGGTCCAAGAGACCCAGTACTTC	CASIGFSGVQETQYF
TRBJ2-7	NA	TRBV4-3	once	TGCGCCAGCAGCCAAGATGCCTACTACGAGCAGTACTTC	CASSQDAYYEQYF
TRBJ1-2	NA	TRBV15	NA	TGTGCCACCAGCAGGGGTTTAGGCTACACCTTC	CATSRGLGYTF
TRBJ2-4	TRBD1	TRBV27	NA	TGTGCCAGCAGTTTGAAGGGGGCGCGGGCCAAAAACATTCAGTACTTC	CASSLKGARAKNIQYF
TRBJ1-3	NA	TRBV10-3	NA	TGTGCCATCAGGCAATTTCTACGGACCTCTGGAAACACCATATATTTT	CAIRQFLRTSGNTIYF
TRBJ2-7	TRBD2	TRBV27	NA	TGTGCCAGCAGGCACGGGACTAGCGGGAGGCCCGGGGGCGAGCAGTACTTC	CASRHGTSGRPGGEQYF
TRBJ1-2	TRBD1	TRBV5-1	NA	TGCGCCAGCAGTCAGCCGGACAGGGGGCTTAGATATGGCTACACCTTC	CASSQPDRGLRYGYTF
TRBJ2-5	TRBD2	TRBV27	NA	TGTGCCAGCAGTCCACACTTTAGCGGGAGAATCCAAGAGACCCAGTACTTC	CASSPHFSGRIQETQYF
TRBJ2-7	NA	TRBV7-9	NA	TGTGCCAGCAGCTTAGACGGGTCCGAGCAGTACTTC	CASSLDGSEQYF
TRBJ2-3	NA	TRBV9	NA	TGTGCCAGCAGCGTTAGCTCTATTTTCACAGATACGCAGTATTTT	CASSVSSIFTDTQYF
TRBJ1-1	NA	TRBV27	NA	TGTGCCAGCAGTTTACTAGGGAGTATGAACACTGAAGCTTTCTTT	CASSLLGSMNTEAFF
TRBJ2-7	TRBD2	TRBV6-5	NA	TGTGCCAGCAGACTCGGGACTAGTCTCTACGAGCAGTACTTC	CASRLGTSLYEQYF
TRBJ2-2	TRBD2	TRBV11-2	NA	TGTGCCAGCAGCTTAGTAGGACTAGCGGGAGGATACACCGGGGAGCTGTTTTTT	CASSLVGLAGGYTGELFF
TRBJ1-2	NA	TRBV30	NA	TGTGCCTGGAGCTCCTCATTGCGGACAGCTAATGGCTACACCTTC	CAWSSSLRTANGYTF
TRBJ1-2	NA	TRBV20-1	NA	TGCAGTGCACCAGTCTCTTATGGCTACACCTTC	CSAPVSYGYTF
TRBJ2-1	TRBD2	TRBV11-2	NA	TGTGCCAGCAGCCAGATCCGACTAGCGGGAGAAAATGAGCAGTTCTTC	CASSQIRLAGENEQFF
TRBJ1-5	TRBD1	TRBV4-1	NA	TGCGCCAGCAGCCAAGACCGGGACAGGACCCTGGGTAATCAGCCCCAGCATTTT	CASSQDRDRTLGNQPQHF
TRBJ2-1	NA	TRBV28	NA	TGTGCCAGCAGCCAGACTGGGGGCAATGAGCAGTTCTTC	CASSQTGGNEQFF
TRBJ2-7	NA	TRBV19	NA	TGTGCCAGTAGTGCAGGGGTCGCCTACGAGCAGTACTTC	CASSAGVAYEQYF
TRBJ1-5	NA	TRBV18	few	TGTGCCAGCAAGAGGGGGGGCAATCAGCCCCAGCATTTT	CASKRGGNQPQHF
TRBJ2-2	NA	TRBV7-6	once	TGTGCCAGCAGCTTAAGCCAGGGAACCGGGGAGCTGTTTTTT	CASSLSQGTGELFF
TRBJ2-5	TRBD1	TRBV27	once	TGTGCCAGCAGTTTATCCAGGGGGCAGGGCGAGACCCAGTACTTC	CASSLSRGQGETQYF
TRBJ2-7	NA	TRBV23-1	NA	TGCGCCAGCAGTCAAGCCGGGACCGAGCCTTATACTTACTCCTACGAGCAGTACTTC	CASSQAGTEPYTYSYEQYF